The rows below give T cell receptor beta chains drawn from one sample of a study of CD8 T cells in Susac syndrome. TCRdb re-derived calls from the immunoSEQ multiplex PCR reads in MiXCR, one entry per CDR3 protein. The table includes 150,000 or so distinct CDR3 sequences, approximately 92% detected once. Sequences were obtained from CD4+ T cells from PBMCs. The receptors shown here come from a human donor in good health. CDR3s include the opening cysteine and the closing phenylalanine or tryptophan. D genes are given only for firm matches. Size tells how often a clone was seen (once, few, many) or the class of an expanded clone, and some rows leave it out.

clone_size,v_call,d_call,j_call,cdr3_aa,cdr3_nt
.,TRBV27,.,TRBJ2-7,CASRVGGEGSSYEQYF,TGTGCCAGCAGAGTAGGAGGAGAGGGGAGCTCCTACGAGCAGTACTTC
.,TRBV25-1,.,TRBJ1-1,CASSEGGGKTEAFF,TGTGCCAGCAGTGAAGGGGGGGGGAAAACTGAAGCTTTCTTT
.,TRBV3-1,TRBD2,TRBJ2-7,CASSPPGGVKQYF,TGTGCCAGCAGCCCCCCCGGGGGGGTGAAGCAGTACTTC
.,TRBV29-1,TRBD2,TRBJ2-1,CSVPRGLAGGRNEQFF,TGCAGCGTCCCCAGAGGCTTAGCGGGGGGGCGGAATGAGCAGTTCTTC
.,TRBV18,TRBD2,TRBJ2-1,CASSTLAGGFGGNEQFF,TGTGCCAGCTCAACACTAGCGGGGGGGTTCGGTGGCAATGAGCAGTTCTTC
.,TRBV2,.,TRBJ1-2,CASSSDRNYGYTF,TGTGCCAGCAGTAGTGACAGGAACTATGGCTACACCTTC
.,TRBV5-6,.,TRBJ1-2,CASEATGGFYGYTF,TGTGCCAGCGAAGCGACGGGGGGCTTCTATGGCTACACCTTC
.,TRBV12-3/TRBV12-4,.,TRBJ1-6,CASSLPGIPLHF,TGTGCCAGCAGTTTACCCGGTATTCCCCTCCACTTT
.,TRBV7-2,TRBD2,TRBJ2-7,CASSRGSGTYEQYF,TGTGCCAGCAGCCGAGGAAGCGGGACCTACGAGCAGTACTTC
once,TRBV3-1,.,TRBJ2-5,CASSQGNSGQETQYF,TGTGCCAGCAGCCAAGGGAATAGCGGCCAAGAGACCCAGTACTTC
.,TRBV3-1,.,TRBJ2-6,CASSQDASGANVLTF,TGTGCCAGCAGCCAAGATGCATCTGGGGCCAACGTCCTGACTTTC
.,TRBV11-2,.,TRBJ1-2,CASSFGATSHYGYTF,TGTGCCAGCAGCTTCGGGGCAACATCTCACTATGGCTACACCTTC